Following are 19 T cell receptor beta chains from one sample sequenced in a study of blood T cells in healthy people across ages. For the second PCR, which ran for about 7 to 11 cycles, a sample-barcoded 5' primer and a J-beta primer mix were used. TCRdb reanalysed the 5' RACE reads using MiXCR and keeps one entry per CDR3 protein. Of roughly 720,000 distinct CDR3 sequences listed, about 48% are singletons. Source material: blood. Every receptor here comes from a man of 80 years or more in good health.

The CDR3 loop reads CASSYSRTGLYEQYF. The CDR3 DNA follows: TGTGCCAGCAGTTACAGCAGGACAGGCCTCTACGAGCAGTACTTC. V and J are TRBV6-5 and TRBJ2-7, with TRBD1 matching over 7 bases. The germline gives CDR1 MNHEY, CDR2 SVGAGI. This CDR3 contains 15 residues. V lost 2 bases to trimming and J lost 3 bases; unmatched junction nucleotides: 7.

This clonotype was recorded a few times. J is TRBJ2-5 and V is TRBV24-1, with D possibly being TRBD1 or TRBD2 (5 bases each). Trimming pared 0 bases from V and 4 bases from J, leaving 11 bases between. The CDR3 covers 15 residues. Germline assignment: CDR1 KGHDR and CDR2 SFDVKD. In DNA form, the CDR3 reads TGTGCCACCAGTGATTTGCGGGGCCAAGGAGAGACCCAGTACTTC. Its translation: CATSDLRGQGETQYF.

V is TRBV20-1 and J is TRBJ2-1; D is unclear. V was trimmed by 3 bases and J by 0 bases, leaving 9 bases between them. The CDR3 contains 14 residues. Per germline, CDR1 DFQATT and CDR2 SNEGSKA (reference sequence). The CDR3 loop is CSARGSDSYNEQFF. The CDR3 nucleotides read TGCAGTGCTAGGGGGTCGGACTCCTACAATGAGCAGTTCTTC.

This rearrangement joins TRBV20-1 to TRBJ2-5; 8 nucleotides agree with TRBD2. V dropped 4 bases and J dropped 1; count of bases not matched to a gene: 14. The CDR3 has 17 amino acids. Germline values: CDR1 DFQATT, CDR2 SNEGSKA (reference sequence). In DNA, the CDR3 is TGCAGTGCTACCCCACTTGGGAGCGGGAGCTTCCAAGAGACCCAGTACTTC. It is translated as CSATPLGSGSFQETQYF.

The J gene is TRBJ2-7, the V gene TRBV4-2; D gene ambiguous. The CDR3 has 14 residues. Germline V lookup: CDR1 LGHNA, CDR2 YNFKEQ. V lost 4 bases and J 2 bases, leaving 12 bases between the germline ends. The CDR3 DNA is TGTGCCAGCAGCCCGACGGCATGGCCCTACGAGCAGTACTTC. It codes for CASSPTAWPYEQYF.

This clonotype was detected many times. The CDR3 loop is CASSPGSEQYF. As DNA, the CDR3 is TGTGCCAGCAGTCCAGGGTCGGAGCAGTACTTC. The genes are TRBV2 and TRBJ2-7; D is possibly TRBD1 (5 bases). Germline V gene sequence: CDR1 SNHLY, CDR2 FYNNEI. This CDR3 comprises 11 residues. Trimming took 5 bases from V and 7 from J, leaving 9 bases between them.

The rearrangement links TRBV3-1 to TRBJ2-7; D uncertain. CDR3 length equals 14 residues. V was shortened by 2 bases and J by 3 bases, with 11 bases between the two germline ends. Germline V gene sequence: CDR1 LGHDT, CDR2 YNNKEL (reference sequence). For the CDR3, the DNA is TGTGCCAGCAGCCAAAGGCCTGGCGACTACGAGCAGTACTTC. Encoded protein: CASSQRPGDYEQYF.

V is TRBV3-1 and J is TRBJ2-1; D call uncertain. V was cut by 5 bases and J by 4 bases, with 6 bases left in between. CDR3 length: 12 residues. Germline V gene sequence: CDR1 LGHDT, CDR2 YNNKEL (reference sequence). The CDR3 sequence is CASSKIYNEQFF. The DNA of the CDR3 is TGTGCCAGCAGCAAGATATACAATGAGCAGTTCTTC.

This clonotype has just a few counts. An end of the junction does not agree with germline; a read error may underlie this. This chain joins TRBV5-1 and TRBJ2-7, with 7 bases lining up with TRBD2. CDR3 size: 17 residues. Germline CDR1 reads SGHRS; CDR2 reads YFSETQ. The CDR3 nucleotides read TGTGCCAGCAGCCCGTCTACGGCGGGAGCCCGGTCCTACGAGCAGTACTTC. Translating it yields CASSPSTAGARSYEQYF.

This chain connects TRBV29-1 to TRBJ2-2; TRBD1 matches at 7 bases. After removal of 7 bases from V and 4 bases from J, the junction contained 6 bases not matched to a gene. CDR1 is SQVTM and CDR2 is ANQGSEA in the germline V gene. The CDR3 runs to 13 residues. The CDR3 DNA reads TGCAGCGGGCACAGGGGAAGCACCGGGGAGCTGTTTTTT. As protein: CSGHRGSTGELFF.

The chain's CDR3 is CSARDWGRTSNQPQHF. CDR3 DNA sequence: TGCAGTGCTAGAGATTGGGGGCGGACTAGCAATCAGCCCCAGCATTTT. The chain employs TRBV20-1 and TRBJ1-5; a possible D gene is TRBD1 (6 bases). The CDR3 length is 16 residues. Between the trimmed V and J ends, which lost 0 bases and 0 bases, there was a span of 12 bases. CDR1 is DFQATT, CDR2 SNEGSKA, per germline (reference sequence).

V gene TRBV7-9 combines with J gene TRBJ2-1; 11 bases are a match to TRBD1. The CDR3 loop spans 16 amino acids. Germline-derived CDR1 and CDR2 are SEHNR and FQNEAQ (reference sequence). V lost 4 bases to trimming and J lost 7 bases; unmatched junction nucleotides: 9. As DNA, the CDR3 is TGTGCCAGCAGCTCCCTCGTCGGGACAGGGGGTAATGAGCAGTTCTTC. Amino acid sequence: CASSSLVGTGGNEQFF. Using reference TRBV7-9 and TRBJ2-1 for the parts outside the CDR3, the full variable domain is DTGVSQNPRHKITKRGQNVTFRCDPISEHNRLYWYRQTLGQGPEFLTYFQNEAQLEKSRLLSDRFSAERPKGSFSTLEIQRTEQGDSAMYLCASSSLVGTGGNEQFFGPGTRLTVL.

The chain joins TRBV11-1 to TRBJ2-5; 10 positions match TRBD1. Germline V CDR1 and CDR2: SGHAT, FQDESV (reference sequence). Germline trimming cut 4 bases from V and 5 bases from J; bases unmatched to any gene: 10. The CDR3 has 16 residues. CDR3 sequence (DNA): TGTGCCAGCAGCTCGTTTGAACGGACAGGGGGGGAGACCCAGTACTTC. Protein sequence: CASSSFERTGGETQYF. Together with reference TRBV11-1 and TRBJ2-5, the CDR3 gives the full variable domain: EAEVAQSPRYKITEKSQAVAFWCDPISGHATLYWYRQILGQGPELLVQFQDESVVDDSQLPKDRFSAERLKGVDSTLKIQPAELGDSAMYLCASSSFERTGGETQYFGPGTRLLVL.

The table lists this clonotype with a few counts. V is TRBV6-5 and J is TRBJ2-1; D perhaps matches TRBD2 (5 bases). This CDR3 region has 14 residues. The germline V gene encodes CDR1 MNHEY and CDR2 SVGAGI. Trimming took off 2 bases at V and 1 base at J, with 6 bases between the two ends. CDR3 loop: CASSYGGSYNEQFF. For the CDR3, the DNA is TGTGCCAGCAGTTACGGAGGATCCTACAATGAGCAGTTCTTC.

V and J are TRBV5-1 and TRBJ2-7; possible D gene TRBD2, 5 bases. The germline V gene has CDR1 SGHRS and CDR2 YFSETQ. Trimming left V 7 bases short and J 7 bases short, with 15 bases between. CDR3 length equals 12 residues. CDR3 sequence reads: CASAIEGWEQYF. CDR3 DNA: TGCGCCAGCGCTATAGAGGGCTGGGAGCAGTACTTC.

The CDR3 sequence is CASSFAAIPPADTQYF. Written as DNA, the CDR3 is TGTGCCAGCAGTTTCGCGGCCATCCCCCCCGCAGATACGCAGTATTTT. The J gene is TRBJ2-3, the V gene TRBV12-3 or TRBV12-4, with D hard to call. Deletions cut 3 bases from V and 4 bases from J, with 17 bases between. There are 16 residues in the CDR3.

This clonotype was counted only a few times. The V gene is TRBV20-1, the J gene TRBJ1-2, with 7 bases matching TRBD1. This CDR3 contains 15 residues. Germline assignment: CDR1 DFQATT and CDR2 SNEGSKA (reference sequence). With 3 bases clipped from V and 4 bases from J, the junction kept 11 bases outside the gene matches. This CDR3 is CSARGPTGAGYGYTF. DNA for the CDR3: TGCAGTGCTAGGGGACCTACAGGGGCGGGCTATGGCTACACCTTC.

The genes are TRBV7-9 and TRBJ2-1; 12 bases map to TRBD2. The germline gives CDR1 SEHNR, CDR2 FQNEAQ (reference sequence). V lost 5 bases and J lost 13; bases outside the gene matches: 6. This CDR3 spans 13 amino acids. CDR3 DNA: TGTGCCAGCAGCGCTACTAGCGGGGGGTCTCAGTTCTTC. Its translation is CASSATSGGSQFF.

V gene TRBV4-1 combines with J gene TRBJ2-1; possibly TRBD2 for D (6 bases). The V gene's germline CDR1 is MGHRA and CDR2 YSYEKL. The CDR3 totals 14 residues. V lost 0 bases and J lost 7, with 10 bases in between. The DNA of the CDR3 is TGCGCCAGCAGCCAAGATAACGGGGGAAATGAGCAGTTCTTC. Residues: CASSQDNGGNEQFF.